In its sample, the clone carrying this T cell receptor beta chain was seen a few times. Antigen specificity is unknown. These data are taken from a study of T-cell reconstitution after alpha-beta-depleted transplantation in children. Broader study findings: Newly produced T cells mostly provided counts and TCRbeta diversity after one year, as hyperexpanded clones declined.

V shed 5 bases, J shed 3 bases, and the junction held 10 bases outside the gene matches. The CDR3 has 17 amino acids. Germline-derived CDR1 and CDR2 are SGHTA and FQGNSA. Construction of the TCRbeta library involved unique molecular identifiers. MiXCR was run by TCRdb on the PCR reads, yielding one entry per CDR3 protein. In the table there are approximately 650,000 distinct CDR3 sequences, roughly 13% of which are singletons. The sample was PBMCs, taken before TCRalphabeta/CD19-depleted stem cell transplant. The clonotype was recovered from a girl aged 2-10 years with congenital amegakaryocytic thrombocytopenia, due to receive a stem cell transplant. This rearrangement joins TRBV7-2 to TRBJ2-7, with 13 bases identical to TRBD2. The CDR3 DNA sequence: TGTGCCAGCAGCCTCCCCGGACTAGCGGGAGTGGTCTACGAGCAGTACTTC. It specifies CASSLPGLAGVVYEQYF.